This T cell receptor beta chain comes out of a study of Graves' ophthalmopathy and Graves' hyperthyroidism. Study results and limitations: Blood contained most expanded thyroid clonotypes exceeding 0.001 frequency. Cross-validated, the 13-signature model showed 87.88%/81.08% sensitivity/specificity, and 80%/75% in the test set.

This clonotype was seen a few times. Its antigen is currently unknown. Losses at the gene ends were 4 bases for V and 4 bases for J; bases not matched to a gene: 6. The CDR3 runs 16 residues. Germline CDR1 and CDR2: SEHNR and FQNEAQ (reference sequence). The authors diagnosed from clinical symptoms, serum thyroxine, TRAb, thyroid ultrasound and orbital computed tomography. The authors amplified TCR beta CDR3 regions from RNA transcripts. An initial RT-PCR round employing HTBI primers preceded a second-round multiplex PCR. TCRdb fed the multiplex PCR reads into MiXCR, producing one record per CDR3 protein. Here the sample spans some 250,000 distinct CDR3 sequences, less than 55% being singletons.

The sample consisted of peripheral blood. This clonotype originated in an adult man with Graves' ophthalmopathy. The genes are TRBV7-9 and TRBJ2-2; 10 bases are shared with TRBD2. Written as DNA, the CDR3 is TGTGCCAGCAGCTCTTCACGGACTAGCGGCACCGGGGAGCTGTTTTTT. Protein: CASSSSRTSGTGELFF.